The 10 T cell receptor beta chains reported below all come from one sample, sequenced in a study of PD-L1 blockade in urothelial cancer. Sequencing used immunoSEQ multiplex PCR; TCRdb keeps in-frame clones, though not all of them. The table has more than 90,000 clones, over 75% seen once. Time point meaning: pretreatment peripheral blood. Specimen: PBMCs, collected around atezolizumab (anti-PD-L1) treatment. All receptors derive from a man between 60 and 75 years old with urothelial cancer.

The J gene is TRBJ2-7, the V gene TRBV30; 7 bases are a match to TRBD1. The CDR3 contains 12 residues. Germline loops: CDR1 GTSNPN, CDR2 SVGIG (reference sequence). Trimming at V came to 7 bases and at J to 6 bases, leaving 9 bases not matched to a gene. CDR3 loop: CALQQGRGEQYF. The CDR3 DNA sequence: TGTGCCTTACAACAGGGGCGAGGCGAGCAGTACTTC. The variable domain in full, completed from reference TRBV30 and TRBJ2-7, reads SQTIHQWPATLVQPVGSPLSLECTVEGTSNPNLYWYRQAAGRGLQLLFYSVGIGQISSEVPQNLSASRPQDRQFILSSKKLLLSDSGFYLCALQQGRGEQYFGPGTRLTVT.

This chain uses TRBV5-6 with TRBJ2-5, with no clear D. The CDR3 has 13 amino acids. Trimming took 0 bases from V and 3 from J, leaving 6 bases between them. The V gene's germline CDR1 is SGHDT and CDR2 YYEEEE. Written as DNA, the CDR3 is TGTGCCAGCAGCTTGGCCGCGGAAGAGACCCAGTACTTC. This gives the protein CASSLAAEETQYF.

This rearrangement joins TRBV2 to TRBJ1-1; D ambiguous. This CDR3 has 14 residues. Trimming removed 6 bases at V and 1 base at J, with 12 bases between. The germline gives CDR1 SNHLY, CDR2 FYNNEI. The CDR3 is CASSVRDSNTEAFF. Here the CDR3 DNA reads TGTGCCAGCAGCGTAAGAGACTCGAACACTGAAGCTTTCTTT.

J is TRBJ2-1 and V is TRBV27; 8 bases are shared with TRBD1. Trimming at V came to 5 bases and at J to 6 bases, leaving 9 bases not matched to a gene. CDR1 and CDR2 (germline): MNHEY, SMNVEV (reference sequence). The CDR3 has 15 amino acids. The chain's CDR3 is CASSPWTGPSNEQFF. The CDR3 nucleotides read TGTGCCAGCAGTCCCTGGACAGGGCCTAGCAATGAGCAGTTCTTC.

This sequence joins TRBV15 and TRBJ1-6; weak D call: TRBD1 (5 bases). Germline CDR1 reads LNHNV; CDR2 reads YYDKDF (reference sequence). This CDR3 region has 16 residues. The V end lost 0 bases, the J end lost 7 bases, and 13 bases lay between the germline ends. DNA for the CDR3: TGTGCCACCAGCAGAGATGGGACTATTGGCAATTCACCCCTCCACTTT. Translating it yields CATSRDGTIGNSPLHF. Complete variable domain (other parts from reference TRBV15 and TRBJ1-6): DAMVIQNPRYQVTQFGKPVTLSCSQTLNHNVMYWYQQKSSQAPKLLFHYYDKDFNNEADTPDNFQSRRPNTSFCFLDIRSPGLGDTAMYLCATSRDGTIGNSPLHFGNGTRLTVT.

V is TRBV6-6 and J is TRBJ1-1; 7 bases line up with TRBD1. The CDR3 has 15 amino acids. Germline V gives CDR1 MNHNY, CDR2 SVGAGI (reference sequence). Unmatched junction bases numbered 10, after V lost 5 bases and J lost 4 bases. The CDR3, as DNA: TGTGCCAGCAGTCCCCGGACAGGAGTGGGCACTGAAGCTTTCTTT. Amino acid sequence: CASSPRTGVGTEAFF.

The chain employs TRBV28 and TRBJ1-1; D remains ambiguous. This CDR3 is built from 14 residues. CDR1 is MDHEN, CDR2 SYDVKM, per germline. V was clipped by 6 bases and J by 2 bases, with 13 bases between them. For the CDR3, the DNA is TGTGCCAGCAGCACAACAACAAGAAACACTGAAGCTTTCTTT. It codes for CASSTTTRNTEAFF.

Details on this clone: Mismatch with germline at one junction end may stem from a read error. This chain links TRBV6-1 with TRBJ1-5; TRBD1 agrees at 7 bases. The CDR3 runs to 13 residues. Looked up from germline, CDR1 is MNHNS and CDR2 is SASEGT. This CDR3 reads CVSRGQVDQPQHF. The DNA of the CDR3 is TGTGTCAGCAGAGGACAGGTAGATCAGCCCCAGCATTTT.

The chain combines TRBV4-3 with TRBJ2-1; TRBD2 aligns across 7 bases. Germline V lookup: CDR1 LGHNA, CDR2 YSLEER. The V gene end was trimmed by 4 bases and the J gene end by 0 bases; junction bases not matched to a gene: 6. The length of the CDR3 is 16 residues. Written as DNA, the CDR3 is TGCGCCAGCAGCCCAAAACTAGCGAGCTCCTACAATGAGCAGTTCTTC. Translated: CASSPKLASSYNEQFF.

The chain uses TRBV15 and TRBJ2-5; 7 positions agree with TRBD2. This CDR3 is built from 15 residues. CDR1 LNHNV and CDR2 YYDKDF come from the germline V gene (reference sequence). Germline trimming cut 0 bases from V and 2 bases from J; bases unmatched to any gene: 3. The CDR3 reads CATSRDLAAQETQYF. The CDR3 DNA follows: TGTGCCACCAGCAGAGATCTAGCGGCACAAGAGACCCAGTACTTC.